One T cell receptor beta chain is described in this entry. Described time point: pretreatment peripheral blood. The CDR3 has 14 amino acids. Unmatched junction bases numbered 10, after V lost 7 bases and J lost 4 bases. Germline CDR1 reads SQVTM; CDR2 reads ANQGSEA. This specimen comes from a study of PD-L1 blockade in urothelial cancer. Across the whole study: A median approximately 150,000 T cells were found in blood samples.

The method was immunoSEQ multiplex PCR; TCRdb's version includes in-frame clones alone and lacks a portion of them. The data show 60,000 to 75,000 clones, about 83% seen once. The chain joins TRBV29-1 to TRBJ2-3, with 8 bases fitting TRBD1. Sequenced material: PBMCs, taken around atezolizumab (anti-PD-L1) treatment. This TCR was sampled from a woman aged 70-85 years with urothelial cancer. CDR3 in DNA: TGCAGCGACCCCGAGGACAGGGACTCAGATACGCAGTATTTT. Protein product: CSDPEDRDSDTQYF.